This is a list of T cell receptor beta chains from one sample in a study of blood T cell repertoires in COVID-19. Repertoires were generated with immunoSEQ multiplex PCR, while TCRdb's copy carries only in-frame clones and drops some. The repertoire has some 260,000 clones, approximately 88% of them found once; the top ten carry about 0.64%. Sequences were obtained from peripheral blood. The receptors stem from a human donor in a cohort sampled during active COVID-19. Each CDR3 is given with its conserved first and last residue.

V	J	CDR3
TRBV28	TRBJ2-1	CASSSNRGPRNEQFF
TRBV28	TRBJ1-1	CASGFTGNTEAFF
TRBV5-1	TRBJ1-4	CASSLEGGGEKLFF
TRBV28	TRBJ1-1	CASSLVGGLMNTEAFF
TRBV28	TRBJ2-7	CASSLLPGQGGSYEQYF
TRBV6-6	TRBJ2-1	CASSPTSLAGGIYNEQFF
TRBV2	TRBJ2-1	CASSVVGGDEQFF
TRBV28	TRBJ2-5	CASSLLGLTTKETQYF
TRBV5-1	TRBJ2-7	CASSFLDRSYEQYF
TRBV4-3	TRBJ1-3	CASSQEGSSRNTIYF
TRBV5-1	TRBJ2-1	CASSSRLAVHNEQFF
TRBV28	TRBJ1-3	CASRGSGTGGKRSGNTIYF
TRBV28	TRBJ2-7	CASSLLAGGSYEQYF
TRBV27	TRBJ2-1	CASSGSGGALAKQFF
TRBV6-5	TRBJ2-7	CASSYRQDKFYEQYF
TRBV5-1	TRBJ2-7	CASSLGQGVHEQYF
TRBV6-1	TRBJ2-7	CASSEVGQSYEQYF
TRBV19	TRBJ1-1	CATELYTEAFF
TRBV19	TRBJ2-7	CASSIESGQGSYEQYF
TRBV5-1	TRBJ2-7	CASSLNGGMTYEQYF